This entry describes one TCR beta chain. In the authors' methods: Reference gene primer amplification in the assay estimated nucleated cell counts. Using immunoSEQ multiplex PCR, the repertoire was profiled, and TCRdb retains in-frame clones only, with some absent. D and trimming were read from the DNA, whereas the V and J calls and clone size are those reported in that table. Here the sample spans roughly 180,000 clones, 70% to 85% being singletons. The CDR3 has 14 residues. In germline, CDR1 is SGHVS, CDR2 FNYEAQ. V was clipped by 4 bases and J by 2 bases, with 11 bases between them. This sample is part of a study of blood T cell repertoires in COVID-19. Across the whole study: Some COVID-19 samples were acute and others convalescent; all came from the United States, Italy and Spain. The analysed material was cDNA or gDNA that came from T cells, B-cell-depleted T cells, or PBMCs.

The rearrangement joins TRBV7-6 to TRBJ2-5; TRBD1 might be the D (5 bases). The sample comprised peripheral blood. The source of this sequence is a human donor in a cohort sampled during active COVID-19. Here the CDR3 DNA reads TGTGCCAGCAGCTCCCGACAGCTACAAGAGACCCAGTACTTC. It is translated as CASSSRQLQETQYF. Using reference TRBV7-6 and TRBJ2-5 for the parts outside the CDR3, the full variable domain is GAGVSQSPRYKVTKRGQDVALRCDPISGHVSLYWYRQALGQGPEFLTYFNYEAQQDKSGLPNDRFSAERPEGSISTLTIQRTEQRDSAMYRCASSSRQLQETQYFGPGTRLLVL.